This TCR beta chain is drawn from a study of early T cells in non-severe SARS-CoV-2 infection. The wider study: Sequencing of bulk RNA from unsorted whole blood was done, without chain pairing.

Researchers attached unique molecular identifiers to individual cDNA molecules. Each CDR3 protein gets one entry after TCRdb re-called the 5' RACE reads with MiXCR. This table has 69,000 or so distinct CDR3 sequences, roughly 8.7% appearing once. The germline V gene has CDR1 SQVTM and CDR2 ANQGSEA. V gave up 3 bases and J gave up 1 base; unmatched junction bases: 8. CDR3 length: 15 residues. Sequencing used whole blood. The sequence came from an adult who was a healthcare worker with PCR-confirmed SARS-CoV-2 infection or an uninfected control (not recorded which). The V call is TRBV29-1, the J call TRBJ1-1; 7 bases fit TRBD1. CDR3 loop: CSVESTGDPNTEAFF. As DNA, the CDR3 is TGCAGCGTTGAGTCCACAGGGGACCCGAACACTGAAGCTTTCTTT.